The 8 T cell receptor beta chains below were found in one sample sequenced in a study of regulatory T cells in long-lasting Graves disease (dated by TCRdb to the early 2020s). Libraries were constructed by multiplex PCR. The sample was run on an Illumina HiSeq 4000. iRepertoire HTBI primers and Arm-PCR amplification of CDR3 regions were used to construct TCR beta libraries. The raw public data were reprocessed by TCRdb itself: fastp quality trimming at Q25, MiXCR clonotype calling, in-frame beta chains only. Rows with a matching CDR3 protein are joined into one entry that keeps the most common DNA and genes. The sample table contains over 500,000 distinct CDR3 sequences; only one count was recorded for more than 15% of them. Around 12% of the sample is held by the ten biggest clonotypes. In light of the paper, this sample's time point label describes: newly diagnosed GD, antithyroid drugs for less than 3 months. RNA was extracted from PBMCs in TRIzol for both TCR sequencing and RNA sequencing.

The data were also submitted as part of a second study, on T cells in Graves' hyperthyroidism and ophthalmopathy.

The specimen comprised peripheral blood mononuclear cells (PBMCs), sampled at new diagnosis, from a patient treated with antithyroid drugs. These receptors were obtained from a man aged 18 to 29 with Graves disease. Donor details come from another sample of the same person, matched by shared clones.

This clonotype has a count of ten or more. The chain carries TRBV11-2 and TRBJ2-1, with 9 bases identical to TRBD2. Germline CDR1 is SGHAT and CDR2 is FQNNGV. The J segment lost 10 bases and the V segment lost 5 bases, leaving 21 bases of the junction unmatched. The CDR3 loop spans 18 amino acids. The CDR3 reads CASSRVETSGPSRREQFF. The CDR3 coding sequence is TGTGCCAGCAGCCGCGTCGAGACTAGCGGACCTAGTAGGAGGGAGCAGTTCTTC.

This clonotype was detected many times. This chain uses TRBV10-3 with TRBJ2-2; D is undetermined. Germline V CDR1 and CDR2: ENHRY, SYGVKD. V was cut by 2 bases and J by 1 base, with 2 bases left in between. The CDR3 is 13 amino acids. The CDR3, as DNA: TGTGCCATCAGTGAGGGGAACACCGGGGAGCTGTTTTTT. Residues: CAISEGNTGELFF.

This clonotype has a count of ten or more. V and J are TRBV20-1 and TRBJ2-3; D might be TRBD2 (5 bases). The length of the CDR3 is 12 residues. Germline V lookup: CDR1 DFQATT, CDR2 SNEGSKA (reference sequence). V was clipped by 3 bases and J by 7 bases, with 11 bases between them. The chain's CDR3 is CSASGGWYTQYF. The CDR3 DNA reads as TGCAGTGCTAGCGGCGGGTGGTATACGCAGTATTTT.

A remark on this clonotype: A much bigger clone sits one base away, suggesting this may be a read error. The chain couples TRBV12-3 or TRBV12-4 to TRBJ2-5; tentatively, D is TRBD1 or TRBD2 (5 bases each). Trimming shortened V by 8 bases and J by 11 bases, and 24 bases separated the two germline ends. This CDR3 comprises 14 residues. Here the CDR3 DNA reads TGTGCCAGCGTTTCCGGGACCGTCTACAATGAGCAGTACTTC. This sequence encodes CASVSGTVYNEQYF.

There are a few counts of this clonotype. V and J are TRBV11-1 and TRBJ2-3; D gene unclear. The DNA matches TRBJ2-7 better at its end, which makes the J call doubtful. The V gene's germline CDR1 is SGHAT and CDR2 FQDESV (reference sequence). CDR3 length: 13 amino acids. DNA of the CDR3: TGTGCCAGCAGCTTCGGAGCCTCCTACGAGCAGTACTTC. It specifies CASSFGASYEQYF.

This clonotype came up once. The V gene is TRBV29-1, the J gene TRBJ1-1; D remains ambiguous. V was pared by 5 bases and J by 3 bases, with 13 bases between. CDR3 length: 13 residues. CDR1 and CDR2 from the germline V gene are SQVTM and ANQGSEA. The CDR3, as DNA: TGCAGCGTTATGGGCAGGCACCACACTGAAGCTTTCTTT. It codes for CSVMGRHHTEAFF.

This clonotype was seen at least ten times. The rearrangement joins TRBV3-1 to TRBJ2-3; no definite D call. Germline loops: CDR1 LGHDT, CDR2 YNNKEL (reference sequence). V was cut by 0 bases and J by 0 bases, with 7 bases left in between. The CDR3 runs 15 residues. This CDR3 is CASSQDRASTDTQYF. CDR3 DNA: TGTGCCAGCAGCCAAGATCGGGCTAGCACAGATACGCAGTATTTT.

This sequence joins TRBV2 and TRBJ1-6, with D uncertain. Germline V gives CDR1 SNHLY, CDR2 FYNNEI. Trimming stripped 10 bases from V and 9 bases from J, with 19 bases between. The CDR3 has 14 residues. In DNA, the CDR3 is TGTGCCACTACAGACGAAGCCGGGAGTTCACCCCTCCACTTT. As protein: CATTDEAGSSPLHF. Supplemented by reference TRBV2 and TRBJ1-6, the full variable domain reads EPEVTQTPSHQVTQMGQEVILRCVPISNHLYFYWYRQILGQKVEFLVSFYNNEISEKSEIFDDQFSVERPDGSNFTLKIRSTKLEDSAMYFCATTDEAGSSPLHFGNGTRLTVT.